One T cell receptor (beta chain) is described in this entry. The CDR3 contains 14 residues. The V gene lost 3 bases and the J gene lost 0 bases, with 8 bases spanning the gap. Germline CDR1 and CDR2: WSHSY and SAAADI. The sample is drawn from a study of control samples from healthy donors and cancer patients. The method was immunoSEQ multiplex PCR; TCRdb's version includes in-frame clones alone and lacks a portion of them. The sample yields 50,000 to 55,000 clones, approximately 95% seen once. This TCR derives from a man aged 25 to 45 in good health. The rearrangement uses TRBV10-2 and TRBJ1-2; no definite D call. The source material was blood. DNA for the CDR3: TGCGCCAGCAGTGAACGGACTCCTAACTATGGCTACACCTTC. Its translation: CASSERTPNYGYTF.